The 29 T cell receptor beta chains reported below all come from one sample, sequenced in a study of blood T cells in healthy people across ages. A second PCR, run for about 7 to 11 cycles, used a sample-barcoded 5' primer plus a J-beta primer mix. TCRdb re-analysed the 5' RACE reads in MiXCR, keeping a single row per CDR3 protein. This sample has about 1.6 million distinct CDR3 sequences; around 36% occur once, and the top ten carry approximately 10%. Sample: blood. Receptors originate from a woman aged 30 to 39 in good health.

CDR3 sequence reads: CASSTSGKGTGELFF. The CDR3 DNA reads TGTGCCAGCAGTACTAGCGGGAAAGGGACCGGGGAGCTGTTTTTT. The gene calls are TRBV2 and TRBJ2-2, with TRBD2 identical over 10 bases. Germline trimming cut 5 bases from V and 5 bases from J; bases unmatched to any gene: 5. Germline assignment: CDR1 SNHLY and CDR2 FYNNEI. CDR3 length equals 15 residues. The complete variable domain, with remaining parts taken from reference TRBV2 and TRBJ2-2, reads EPEVTQTPSHQVTQMGQEVILRCVPISNHLYFYWYRQILGQKVEFLVSFYNNEISEKSEIFDDQFSVERPDGSNFTLKIRSTKLEDSAMYFCASSTSGKGTGELFFGEGSRLTVL.

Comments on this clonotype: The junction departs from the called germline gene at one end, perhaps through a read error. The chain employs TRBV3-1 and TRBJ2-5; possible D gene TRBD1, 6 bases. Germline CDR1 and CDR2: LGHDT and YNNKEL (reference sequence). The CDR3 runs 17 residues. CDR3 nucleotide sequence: TGTGCCGGCAGCTCAAAGGGTCTGGGTTTCCAGGGGGAGACCCAGTACTTC. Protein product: CAGSSKGLGFQGETQYF.

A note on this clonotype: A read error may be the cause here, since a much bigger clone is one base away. Here the CDR3 DNA reads TGTGCCATCAGTGATGGTGGGGTGGTCGAGCAGTACTTC. This codes for CAISDGGVVEQYF. V and J are TRBV10-3 and TRBJ2-4, with unresolved D. Gene TRBJ2-7 matches the end of the DNA better, so the J call may be wrong. This CDR3 contains 13 residues. The V gene's germline CDR1 is ENHRY and CDR2 SYGVKD.

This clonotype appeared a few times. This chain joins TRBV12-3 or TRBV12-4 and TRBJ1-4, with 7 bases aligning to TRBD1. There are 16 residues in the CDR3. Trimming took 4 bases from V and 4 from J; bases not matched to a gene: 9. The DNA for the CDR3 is TGTGCCAGCAGTTCCACCCAGGGGGTGGGTAATGAAAAACTGTTTTTT. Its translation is CASSSTQGVGNEKLFF.

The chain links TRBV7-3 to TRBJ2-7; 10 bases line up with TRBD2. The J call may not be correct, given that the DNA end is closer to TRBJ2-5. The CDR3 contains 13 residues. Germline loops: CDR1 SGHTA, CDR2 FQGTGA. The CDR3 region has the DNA TGTGCCAGCAGCTTAAAGCGGGGGGGGACCCAGTACTTC. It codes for CASSLKRGGTQYF.

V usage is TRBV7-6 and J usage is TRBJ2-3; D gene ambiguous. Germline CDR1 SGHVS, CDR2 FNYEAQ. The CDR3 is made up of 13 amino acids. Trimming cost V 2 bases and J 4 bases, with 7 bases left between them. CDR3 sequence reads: CASSLPASDTQYF. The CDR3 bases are TGTGCCAGCAGCTTACCAGCATCAGATACGCAGTATTTT.

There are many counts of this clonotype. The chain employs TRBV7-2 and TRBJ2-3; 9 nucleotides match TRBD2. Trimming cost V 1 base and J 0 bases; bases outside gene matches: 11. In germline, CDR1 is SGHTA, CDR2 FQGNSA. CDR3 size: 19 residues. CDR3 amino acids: CASSLVGGLAQLSTDTQYF. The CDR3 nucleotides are TGTGCCAGCAGCTTAGTAGGTGGACTAGCGCAACTTAGCACAGATACGCAGTATTTT.

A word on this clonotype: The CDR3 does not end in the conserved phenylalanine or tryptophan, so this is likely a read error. The CDR3 sequence: CASSLAPGGYNEQFV. In DNA, the CDR3 is TGTGCCAGCAGTTTAGCCCCGGGCGGGTACAATGAGCAGTTCGTC. This chain uses TRBV27 with TRBJ2-1, with D possibly being TRBD2 (5 bases). CDR1 and CDR2 (germline): MNHEY, SMNVEV (reference sequence). This CDR3 spans 15 amino acids. V dropped 2 bases and J dropped 4 bases, with 12 bases sitting between them.

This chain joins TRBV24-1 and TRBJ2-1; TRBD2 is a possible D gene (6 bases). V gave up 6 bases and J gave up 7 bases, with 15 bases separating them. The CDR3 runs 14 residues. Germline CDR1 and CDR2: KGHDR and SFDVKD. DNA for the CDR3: TGTGCCACCAGTACTGGGGACTTTCGGAATGAGCAGTTCTTC. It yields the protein CATSTGDFRNEQFF.

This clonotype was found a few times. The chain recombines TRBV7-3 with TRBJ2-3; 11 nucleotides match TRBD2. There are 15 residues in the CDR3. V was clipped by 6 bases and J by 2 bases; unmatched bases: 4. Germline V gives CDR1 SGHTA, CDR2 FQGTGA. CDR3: CASRRGLAATDTQYF. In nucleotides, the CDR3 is TGTGCCAGCAGGAGGGGACTAGCGGCCACAGATACGCAGTATTTT.

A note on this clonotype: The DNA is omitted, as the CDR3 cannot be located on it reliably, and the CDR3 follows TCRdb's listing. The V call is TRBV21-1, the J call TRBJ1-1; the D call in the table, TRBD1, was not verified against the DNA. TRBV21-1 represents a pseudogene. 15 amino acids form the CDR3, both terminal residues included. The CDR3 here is CASSKFGQGNTEAFF.

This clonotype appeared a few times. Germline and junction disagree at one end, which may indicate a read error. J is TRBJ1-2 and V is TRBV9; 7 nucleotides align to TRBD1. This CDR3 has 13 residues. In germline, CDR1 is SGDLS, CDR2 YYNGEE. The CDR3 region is CASSVATGYDYTF. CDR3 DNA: TGTGCCAGCAGCGTAGCGACAGGGTATGACTACACCTTC. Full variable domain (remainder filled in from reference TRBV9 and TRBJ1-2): DSGVTQTPKHLITATGQRVTLRCSPRSGDLSVYWYQQSLDQGLQFLIQYYNGEERAKGNILERFSAQQFPDLHSELNLSSLELGDSALYFCASSVATGYDYTFGSGTRLTVV.

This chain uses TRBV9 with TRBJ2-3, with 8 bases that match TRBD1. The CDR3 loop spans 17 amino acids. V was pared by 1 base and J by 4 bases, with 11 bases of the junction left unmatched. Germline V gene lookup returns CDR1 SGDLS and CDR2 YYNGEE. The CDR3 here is CASSVPYAGQDSDTQYF. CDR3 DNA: TGTGCCAGCAGCGTACCCTACGCGGGACAGGACTCAGATACGCAGTATTTT. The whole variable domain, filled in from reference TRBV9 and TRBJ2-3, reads DSGVTQTPKHLITATGQRVTLRCSPRSGDLSVYWYQQSLDQGLQFLIQYYNGEERAKGNILERFSAQQFPDLHSELNLSSLELGDSALYFCASSVPYAGQDSDTQYFGPGTRLTVL.

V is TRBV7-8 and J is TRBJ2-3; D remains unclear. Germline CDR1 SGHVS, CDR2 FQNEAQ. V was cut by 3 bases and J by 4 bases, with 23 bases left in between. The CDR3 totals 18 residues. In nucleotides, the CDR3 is TGTGCCAGCAGCTTCCCGATCCAGGACGCAAACCCGGCAGATACGCAGTATTTT. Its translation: CASSFPIQDANPADTQYF. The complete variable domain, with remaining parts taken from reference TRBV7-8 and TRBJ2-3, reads GAGVSQSPRYKVAKRGQDVALRCDPISGHVSLFWYQQALGQGPEFLTYFQNEAQLDKSGLPSDRFFAERPEGSVSTLKIQRTQQEDSAVYLCASSFPIQDANPADTQYFGPGTRLTVL.

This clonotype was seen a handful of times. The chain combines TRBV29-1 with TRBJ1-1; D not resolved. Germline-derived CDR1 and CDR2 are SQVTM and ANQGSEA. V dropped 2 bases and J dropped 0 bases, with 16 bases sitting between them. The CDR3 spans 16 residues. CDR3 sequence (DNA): TGCAGCGTTGAACTCCCGGGCCCCTCAATGAACACTGAAGCTTTCTTT. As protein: CSVELPGPSMNTEAFF.

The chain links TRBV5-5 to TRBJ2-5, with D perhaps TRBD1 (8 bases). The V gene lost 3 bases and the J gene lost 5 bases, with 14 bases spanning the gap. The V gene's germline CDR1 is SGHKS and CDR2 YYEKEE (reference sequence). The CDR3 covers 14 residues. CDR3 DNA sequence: TGTGCCAGCAGCTACGGACAGGGAGGGGAGACCCAGTACTTC. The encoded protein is CASSYGQGGETQYF.

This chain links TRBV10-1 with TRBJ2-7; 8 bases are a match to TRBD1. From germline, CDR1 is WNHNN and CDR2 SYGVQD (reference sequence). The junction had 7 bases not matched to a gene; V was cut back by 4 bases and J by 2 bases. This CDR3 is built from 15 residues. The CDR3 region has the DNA TGCGCCAGCAGTGGGACAGGGAGTTCCCCCTACGAGCAGTACTTC. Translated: CASSGTGSSPYEQYF.

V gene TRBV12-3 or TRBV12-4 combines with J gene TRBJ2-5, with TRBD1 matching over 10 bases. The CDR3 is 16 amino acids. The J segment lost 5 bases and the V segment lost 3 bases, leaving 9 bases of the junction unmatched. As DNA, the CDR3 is TGTGCCAGCAGTTTGGACAGGGGGGCGATATGGGAGACCCAGTACTTC. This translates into CASSLDRGAIWETQYF.

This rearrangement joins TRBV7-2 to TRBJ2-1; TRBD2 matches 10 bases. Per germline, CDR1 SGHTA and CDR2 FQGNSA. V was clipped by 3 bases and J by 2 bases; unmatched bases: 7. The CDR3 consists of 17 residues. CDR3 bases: TGTGCCAGCAGCTTGTTAGCTAGCGGGAGTCCCTACAATGAGCAGTTCTTC. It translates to CASSLLASGSPYNEQFF.

The CDR3 region is CASSPLTGTGANVLTF. CDR3 nucleotides: TGCGCCAGCTCCCCTCTAACAGGGACTGGGGCCAACGTCCTGACTTTC. The V gene is TRBV5-1, the J gene TRBJ2-6; possible D gene TRBD1, 6 bases. Germline CDR1 reads SGHRS; CDR2 reads YFSETQ. The CDR3 extends over 16 amino acids. Trimming removed 7 bases from V and 2 bases from J, with 16 bases in between.

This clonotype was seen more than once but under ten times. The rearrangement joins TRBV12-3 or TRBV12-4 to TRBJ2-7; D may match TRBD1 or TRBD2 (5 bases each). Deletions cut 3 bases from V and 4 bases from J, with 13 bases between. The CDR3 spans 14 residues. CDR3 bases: TGTGCCAGCAGTTTGGGGACGTTAGGGTACGAGCAGTACTTC. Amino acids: CASSLGTLGYEQYF.

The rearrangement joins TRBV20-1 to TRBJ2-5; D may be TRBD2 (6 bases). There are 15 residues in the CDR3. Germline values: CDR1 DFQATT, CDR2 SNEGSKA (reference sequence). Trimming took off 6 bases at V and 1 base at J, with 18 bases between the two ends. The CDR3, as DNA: TGCAGTGCCGAGGAGGGCAGCCGGACCCAAGAGACCCAGTACTTC. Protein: CSAEEGSRTQETQYF.

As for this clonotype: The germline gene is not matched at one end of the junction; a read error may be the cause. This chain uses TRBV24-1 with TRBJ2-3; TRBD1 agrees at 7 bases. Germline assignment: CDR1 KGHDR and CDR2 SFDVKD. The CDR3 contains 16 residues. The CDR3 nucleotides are TGTGCCACCAGTGATGTGGACAGGACGGGCACAGATACGCGGTATTTT. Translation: CATSDVDRTGTDTRYF.

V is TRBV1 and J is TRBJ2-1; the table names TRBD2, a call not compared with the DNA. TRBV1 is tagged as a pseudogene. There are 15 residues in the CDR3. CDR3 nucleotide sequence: TGCACCAGCAGCCAACCCACGGGAGGAGACAATGAGCAGTTCTTC. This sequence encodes CTSSQPTGGDNEQFF.

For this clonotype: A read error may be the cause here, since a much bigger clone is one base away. CDR3 residues: CSARDPGTSGRGTGERFF. In nucleotides, the CDR3 is TGCAGTGCTAGAGATCCCGGGACTAGCGGGAGGGGCACCGGGGAGCGGTTTTTT. This chain links TRBV20-1 with TRBJ2-2; 16 nucleotides line up with TRBD2. Germline values: CDR1 DFQATT, CDR2 SNEGSKA (reference sequence). The CDR3 length is 18 residues.

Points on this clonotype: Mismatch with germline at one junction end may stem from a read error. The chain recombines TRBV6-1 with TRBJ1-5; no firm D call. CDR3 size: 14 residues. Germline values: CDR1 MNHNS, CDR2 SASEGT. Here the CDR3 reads CAGSGPHGDQPQHF. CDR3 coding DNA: TGTGCCGGCAGTGGTCCGCACGGAGATCAGCCCCAGCATTTT.

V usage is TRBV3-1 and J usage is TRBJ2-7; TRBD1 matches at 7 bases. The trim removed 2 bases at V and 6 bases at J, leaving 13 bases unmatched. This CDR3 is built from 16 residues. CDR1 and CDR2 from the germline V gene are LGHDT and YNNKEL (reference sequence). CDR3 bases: TGTGCCAGCAGCCAACACTCAGGTTCAGGGGGTAGCGAGCAGTACTTC. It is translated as CASSQHSGSGGSEQYF.

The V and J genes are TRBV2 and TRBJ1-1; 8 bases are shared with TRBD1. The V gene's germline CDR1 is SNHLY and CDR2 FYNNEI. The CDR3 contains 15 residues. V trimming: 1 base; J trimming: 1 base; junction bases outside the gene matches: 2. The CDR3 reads CASSEDRGRNTEAFF. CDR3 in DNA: TGTGCCAGCAGTGAAGACAGGGGGAGGAACACTGAAGCTTTCTTT.

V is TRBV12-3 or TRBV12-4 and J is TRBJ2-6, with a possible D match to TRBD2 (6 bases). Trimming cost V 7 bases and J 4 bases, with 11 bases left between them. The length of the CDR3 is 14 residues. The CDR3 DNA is TGTGCCAGCACGGCGGGGTCCGGGGCCAACGTCCTGACTTTC. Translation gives CASTAGSGANVLTF.